This T cell receptor (beta chain) stems from a study of T-cell memory formation after mild COVID-19 (dated by TCRdb to the early 2020s). Context from the whole study: TCR sequence clusters from the two donors were found to be largely donor specific. The cohort was made up of two young adult volunteers, one female and one male, who were previously healthy. Longitudinal TCRalpha and TCRbeta repertoire sequencing tracked T-cell clones expanding and contracting after mild COVID-19 in two donors. The study at large found these results: The second-wave clones that peaked on day 37 were not confirmed to be SARS-CoV-2 specific. The detection of some responding clones in pre-infection memory suggests that pre-existing cross-reactive memory T cells joined the SARS-CoV-2 response. Clones that contracted from day 15 to 85 showed balanced CD4/CD8 phenotypes, whereas a second wave of clones that expanded from day 15 to 37 leaned towards CD4+. Contracting CD4+ clones turned up mainly in the CM and EM memory subsets, whereas EMRA was where CD8+ clones were enriched. The study included only a couple of mild cases, and larger cohorts that include severe cases with pre-infection samples were judged to be necessary.

Ficoll-Paque density gradient centrifugation was used to isolate PBMCs. This sample was sequenced with an Illumina NovaSeq 6000. cDNA libraries for TCRalpha and TCRbeta were prepared by 5'RACE using constant-segment primers, with sample barcodes and unique molecular identifiers added. Trizol reagent was used to extract RNA from every sample. The libraries were amplified in two PCR steps, and the second step added a second sample barcode and Illumina TruSeq adapters. The libraries were sequenced on an Illumina NovaSeq using 2 x 150 bp paired-end reads. Turning to the authors' computational methods: With migec v1.2.7, reads were demultiplexed and then collapsed into UMI-guided consensus sequences. Using mixcr v2.1.11, UMI consensuses were aligned to TRA and TRB V and J templates and then assembled into clonotypes. A clonotype was counted as expanded or contracted only if both edgeR and NoisET called the change significant, with noise models trained on biological replicates. For edgeR calls, a false discovery rate-adjusted p below 0.01 and a log2 fold-change threshold of 1 were applied. As an exploratory analysis of dynamics, PCA with hierarchical clustering was applied to max-normalized trajectories of the 1000 most abundant clonotypes. Separately sequenced CD4+ and CD8+ repertoires were used to assign the CD4 or CD8 phenotype of responding clones. Starting from the raw public reads, TCRdb applied fastp trimming at Q25, assembled clones with MiXCR and retained in-frame beta chains. For every CDR3 protein sequence, its rows merge into one entry that carries the most common genes and DNA. TCRdb's processing, not the study's, gives the V and J calls here. The sample contains 300,000 to 400,000 distinct CDR3 sequences, approximately 15% of them found a single time. About 24% of the sample is held by the ten biggest clonotypes.

V is clipped by 1 base and J by 3 bases, and the sequence between their germline boundaries is 5 bases long. The CDR3 goes from the cysteine to the phenylalanine over 13 residues. Only the CDR3 DNA stays, 39 bases, in frame from base 1. Many counts were recorded for this clonotype. Its binding antigen is unknown. Base-call qualities are not available, and no considerably larger clone is one nucleotide away. The specimen sequenced was PBMCs or a T cell subset sorted from them (not recorded which). The chain is encoded by TRBV12-3 or TRBV12-4 joined to TRBJ2-3, with the D gene uncertain. The clonotype comes from a man between 18 and 35 years old who had mild COVID-19 (a few samples of this study predate the infection). The sample titles of this study are shuffled in the database, so cell type and time point are left out; the donor was told from shared clones. Here is the DNA: TGTGCCAGCAGTTTAGTGGTTACAGATACGCAGTATTTT. Its product reads: CASSLVVTDTQYF.